This TCR beta chain stems from a study of post-analysis software for immune sequencing data. Study observations and caveats: Among five TRBV segments more frequent in patients than controls were TRBV5-6, TRBV5-1 and TRBV20-1.

Researchers reported that TCR beta cDNA libraries carried unique molecular identifiers. T cells numbering roughly 1 to 10 million yielded about 500,000 cDNA molecules. TCRdb passed the PCR reads through MiXCR, listing each CDR3 protein once. The data hold more than 450,000 distinct CDR3 sequences, with 44% observed a single time. J gave up 4 bases and V 1 base, and 6 bases lay outside the gene matches. There are 14 residues in the CDR3. Germline V gene lookup returns CDR1 DFQATT and CDR2 SNEGSKA (reference sequence). This clonotype was seen ten or more times. The antigen remains unidentified. The chain carries TRBV20-1 and TRBJ1-2, with 7 bases fitting TRBD1. This receptor was obtained from a girl between 5 and 17 years old with multiple sclerosis. Sequences were obtained from blood. As DNA, the CDR3 is TGCAGTGCTAGAGTTACCCGGGACAGCTATGGCTACACCTTC. Translation: CSARVTRDSYGYTF.